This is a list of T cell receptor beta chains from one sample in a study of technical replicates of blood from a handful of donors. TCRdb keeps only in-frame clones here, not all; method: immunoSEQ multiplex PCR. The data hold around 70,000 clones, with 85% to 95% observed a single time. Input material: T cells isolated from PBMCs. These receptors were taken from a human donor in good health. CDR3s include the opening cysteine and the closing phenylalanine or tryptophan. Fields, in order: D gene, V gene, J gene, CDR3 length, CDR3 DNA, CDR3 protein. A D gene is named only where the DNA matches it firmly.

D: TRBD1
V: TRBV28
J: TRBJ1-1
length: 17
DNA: TGTGCCAGCAGACCGCCGGGACAGGGCTTTATGAACACTGAAGCTTTCTTT
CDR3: CASRPPGQGFMNTEAFF

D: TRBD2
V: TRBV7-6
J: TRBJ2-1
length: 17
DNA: TGTGCCAGCAGCTTGCCTCGGCGGGAGAGTTTGTACAATGAGCAGTTCTTC
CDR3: CASSLPRRESLYNEQFF

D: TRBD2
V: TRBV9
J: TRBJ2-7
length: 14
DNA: TGTGCCAGCAGCGTAGGGACTAGCGGCTACGAGCAGTACTTC
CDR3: CASSVGTSGYEQYF

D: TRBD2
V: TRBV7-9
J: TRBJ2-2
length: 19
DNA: TGTGCCAGCAGATATCCGGGACTAGCGGGAGGGCCCGTCACCGGGGAGCTGTTTTTT
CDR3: CASRYPGLAGGPVTGELFF

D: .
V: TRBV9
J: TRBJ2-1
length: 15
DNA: TGTGCCAGCAGCGTAGCGGGTAGTACCTACAATGAGCAGTTCTTC
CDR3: CASSVAGSTYNEQFF

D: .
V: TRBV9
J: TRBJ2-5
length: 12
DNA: TGTGCCAGCAGCCGTAGCACAGAGACCCAGTACTTC
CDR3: CASSRSTETQYF

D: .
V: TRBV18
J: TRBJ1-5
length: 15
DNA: TGTGCCAGCTCACCGCTCCAGGCACGGAATCAGCCCCAGCATTTT
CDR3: CASSPLQARNQPQHF

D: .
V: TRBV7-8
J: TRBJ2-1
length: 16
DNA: TGTGCCAGCAGCTTAGCCAGACACGCGACCTACAATGAGCAGTTCTTC
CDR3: CASSLARHATYNEQFF

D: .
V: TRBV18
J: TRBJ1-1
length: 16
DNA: TGTGCCAGCTCACCACCGGTCCCCGGGTTGAACACTGAAGCTTTCTTT
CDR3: CASSPPVPGLNTEAFF

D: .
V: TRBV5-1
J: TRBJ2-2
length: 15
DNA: TGCGCCAGCAGCTTTACCGGGACAACCACCGGGGAGCTGTTTTTT
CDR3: CASSFTGTTTGELFF

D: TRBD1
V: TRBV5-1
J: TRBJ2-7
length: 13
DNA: TGCGCCAGCAGCCCAGATAAGGGACAGGGCCGGAACTTC
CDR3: CASSPDKGQGRNF

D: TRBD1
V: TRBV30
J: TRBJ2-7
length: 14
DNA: TGTGCCTGGAGTAAAGGGACAGGGTCCTACGAGCAGTACTTC
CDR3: CAWSKGTGSYEQYF